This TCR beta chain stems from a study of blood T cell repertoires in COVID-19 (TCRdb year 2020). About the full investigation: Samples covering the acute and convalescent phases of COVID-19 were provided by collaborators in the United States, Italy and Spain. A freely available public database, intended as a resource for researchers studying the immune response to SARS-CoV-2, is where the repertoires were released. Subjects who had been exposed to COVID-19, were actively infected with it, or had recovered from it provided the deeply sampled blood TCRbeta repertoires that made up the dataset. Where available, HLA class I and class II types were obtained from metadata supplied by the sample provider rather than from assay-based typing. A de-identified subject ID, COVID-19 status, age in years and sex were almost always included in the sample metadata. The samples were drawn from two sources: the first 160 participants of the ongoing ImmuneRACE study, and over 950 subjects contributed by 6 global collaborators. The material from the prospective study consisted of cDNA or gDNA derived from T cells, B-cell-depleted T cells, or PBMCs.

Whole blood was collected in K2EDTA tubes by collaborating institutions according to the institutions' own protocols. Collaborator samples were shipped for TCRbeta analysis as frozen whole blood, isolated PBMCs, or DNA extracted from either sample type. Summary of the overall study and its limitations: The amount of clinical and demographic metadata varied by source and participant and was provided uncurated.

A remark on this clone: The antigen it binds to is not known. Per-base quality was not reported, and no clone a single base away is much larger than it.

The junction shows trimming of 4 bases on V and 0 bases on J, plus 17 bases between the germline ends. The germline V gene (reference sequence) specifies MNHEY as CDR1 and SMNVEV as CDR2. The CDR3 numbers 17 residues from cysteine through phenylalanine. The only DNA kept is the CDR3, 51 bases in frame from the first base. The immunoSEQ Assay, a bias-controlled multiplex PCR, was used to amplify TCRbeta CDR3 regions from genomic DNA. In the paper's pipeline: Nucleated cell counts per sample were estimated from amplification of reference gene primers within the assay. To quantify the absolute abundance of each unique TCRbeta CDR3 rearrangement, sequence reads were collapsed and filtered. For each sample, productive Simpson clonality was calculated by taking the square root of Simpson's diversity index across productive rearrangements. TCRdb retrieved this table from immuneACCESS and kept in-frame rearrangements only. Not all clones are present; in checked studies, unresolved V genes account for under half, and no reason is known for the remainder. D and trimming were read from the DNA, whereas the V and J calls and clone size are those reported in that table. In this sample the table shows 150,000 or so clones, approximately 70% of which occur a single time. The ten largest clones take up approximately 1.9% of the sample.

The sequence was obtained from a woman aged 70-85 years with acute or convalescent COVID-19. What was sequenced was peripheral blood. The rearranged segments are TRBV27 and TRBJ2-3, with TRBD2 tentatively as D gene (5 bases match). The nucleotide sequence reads TGTGCCAGCAGTTCGCGCACTAGTGCCAGGAGCACAGATACGCAGTATTTT. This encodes CASSSRTSARSTDTQYF.